Listed below are T cell receptor beta chains from one sample, sequenced in a study of Tregs in tolerant kidney transplant recipients. Profiling relied on immunoSEQ multiplex PCR, and the TCRdb table lists in-frame clones only, not all of them. Of around 50,000 clones listed, around four fifths are singletons. The sequenced sample consisted of CD4+ T cells from blood. The source of these receptors is a human donor in good health. Each CDR3 is given with its conserved first and last residue. The order of the fields is J gene, D gene, clone size, V gene, CDR3 DNA, CDR3 protein. A D gene is named only where the DNA matches it firmly. Size is omitted from some rows. Given values are once, few, many or a class for expanded clones.

j_gene: TRBJ1-2; d_gene: NA; abundance: few; v_gene: TRBV5-6; CDR3nt: TGTGCCAGCAGCTTGGGTTCCTATGGCTACACCTTC; CDR3aa: CASSLGSYGYTF
j_gene: TRBJ2-5; d_gene: NA; abundance: NA; v_gene: TRBV14; CDR3nt: TGTGCCAGCAGCCAGGGGTCCCAAGAGACCCAGTACTTC; CDR3aa: CASSQGSQETQYF
j_gene: TRBJ1-6; d_gene: NA; abundance: NA; v_gene: TRBV6-5; CDR3nt: TGTGCCAGCAGTTGGGGACAAAATAATTCACCCCTCCACTTT; CDR3aa: CASSWGQNNSPLHF
j_gene: TRBJ2-3; d_gene: NA; abundance: once; v_gene: TRBV7-9; CDR3nt: TGTGCCAGCAGCTTACGGTCAGGGCTCGGAACAGATACGCAGTATTTT; CDR3aa: CASSLRSGLGTDTQYF
j_gene: TRBJ2-1; d_gene: NA; abundance: NA; v_gene: TRBV9; CDR3nt: TGTGCCAGCAGCGTAGAGCACGGACGAGAGCAGTTCTTC; CDR3aa: CASSVEHGREQFF
j_gene: TRBJ2-3; d_gene: NA; abundance: NA; v_gene: TRBV9; CDR3nt: TGTGCCAGCAGCGTAGACAGCTGGGCAGATACGCAGTATTTT; CDR3aa: CASSVDSWADTQYF
j_gene: TRBJ2-3; d_gene: NA; abundance: NA; v_gene: TRBV10-3; CDR3nt: TGTGCCATCAGTGAATCAGGCGTGGAAGATACGCAGTATTTT; CDR3aa: CAISESGVEDTQYF
j_gene: TRBJ1-2; d_gene: NA; abundance: NA; v_gene: TRBV4-2; CDR3nt: TGTGCCAGCAGCCAAGATCGTGGGGAAGGGGGTTCCTATGGCTACACCTTC; CDR3aa: CASSQDRGEGGSYGYTF
j_gene: TRBJ1-2; d_gene: NA; abundance: NA; v_gene: TRBV7-9; CDR3nt: TGTGCCAGCAGCTTAGCGGGGGGAACGGGCTATGGCTACACCTTC; CDR3aa: CASSLAGGTGYGYTF
j_gene: TRBJ2-3; d_gene: NA; abundance: NA; v_gene: TRBV2; CDR3nt: TGTGCCAGCACCCCCGACCGTCTTGATACGCAGTATTTT; CDR3aa: CASTPDRLDTQYF
j_gene: TRBJ1-2; d_gene: TRBD1; abundance: NA; v_gene: TRBV4-1; CDR3nt: TGCGCCAGCTCGACGGACTTTACAGGGGGCTGGGGCTACACCTTC; CDR3aa: CASSTDFTGGWGYTF
j_gene: TRBJ1-1; d_gene: NA; abundance: NA; v_gene: TRBV18; CDR3nt: TGTGCCAGCTCACCGTTAGTGGCGGAAGAAGCTTTCTTT; CDR3aa: CASSPLVAEEAFF
j_gene: TRBJ1-1; d_gene: NA; abundance: NA; v_gene: TRBV9; CDR3nt: TGTGCCAGCAGCGTAGCAGGGGAGGCTGAAGCTTTCTTT; CDR3aa: CASSVAGEAEAFF
j_gene: TRBJ2-3; d_gene: NA; abundance: NA; v_gene: TRBV7-8; CDR3nt: TGTGCCAGCAAAATATCAGGGTCAGATACGCAGTATTTT; CDR3aa: CASKISGSDTQYF
j_gene: TRBJ1-4; d_gene: NA; abundance: NA; v_gene: TRBV5-4; CDR3nt: TGTGCCAGCAGCTTGTCGCAGGGGATGGAGGAAAAACTGTTTTTT; CDR3aa: CASSLSQGMEEKLFF
j_gene: TRBJ2-3; d_gene: TRBD1; abundance: NA; v_gene: TRBV11-2; CDR3nt: TGTGCCAGCAGCTCCCGGGACAGAAGCACAGATACGCAGTATTTT; CDR3aa: CASSSRDRSTDTQYF
j_gene: TRBJ2-5; d_gene: TRBD2; abundance: NA; v_gene: TRBV5-1; CDR3nt: TGCGCCAGCAACCCGGGACTAGAGGAGACCCAGTACTTC; CDR3aa: CASNPGLEETQYF
j_gene: TRBJ2-2; d_gene: NA; abundance: NA; v_gene: TRBV12-5; CDR3nt: TGTGCTAGTGGTTTGGTGGTGTCTAACGCCGGGGAGCTGTTTTTT; CDR3aa: CASGLVVSNAGELFF
j_gene: TRBJ1-1; d_gene: NA; abundance: NA; v_gene: TRBV7-6; CDR3nt: TGTGCCAGCAGCCCCCGGGGGTACACTGAAGCTTTCTTT; CDR3aa: CASSPRGYTEAFF
j_gene: TRBJ2-6; d_gene: TRBD1; abundance: few; v_gene: TRBV2; CDR3nt: TGTGCCAGCAGTCACCCCCGACAGGGAAGCTCTGGGGCCAACGTCCTGACTTTC; CDR3aa: CASSHPRQGSSGANVLTF
j_gene: TRBJ1-5; d_gene: TRBD1; abundance: NA; v_gene: TRBV19; CDR3nt: TGTGCCAGTAGTATAACAGGGGCCCCCGTGCCCCAGCATTTT; CDR3aa: CASSITGAPVPQHF
j_gene: TRBJ1-2; d_gene: NA; abundance: NA; v_gene: TRBV20-1; CDR3nt: TGCAGTGCTAGACCCCATGGCTACACCTTC; CDR3aa: CSARPHGYTF
j_gene: TRBJ2-1; d_gene: NA; abundance: NA; v_gene: TRBV5-6; CDR3nt: TGTGCCAGCAGCTTATTACGGATCCCTAACAATGAGCAGTTCTTC; CDR3aa: CASSLLRIPNNEQFF
j_gene: TRBJ2-5; d_gene: NA; abundance: NA; v_gene: TRBV11-2; CDR3nt: TGTGCCAGCAGCCCAGGAAGGATCGAGACCCAGTACTTC; CDR3aa: CASSPGRIETQYF
j_gene: TRBJ2-2; d_gene: NA; abundance: NA; v_gene: TRBV19; CDR3nt: TGTGCCAGTACTAGGCCCACCGGGGAGCTGTTTTTT; CDR3aa: CASTRPTGELFF
j_gene: TRBJ2-7; d_gene: NA; abundance: once; v_gene: TRBV4-3; CDR3nt: TGCGCCAGCAGCCAAGACTACCCTCGAGGTTACGAGCAGTACTTC; CDR3aa: CASSQDYPRGYEQYF
j_gene: TRBJ2-6; d_gene: NA; abundance: NA; v_gene: TRBV12-2; CDR3nt: TGTGCAAGTCGCTTAGCGCCCGCCACGAGACCTAATGCTTGCTCTGGGGCCAACGTCCTGACTTTC; CDR3aa: CASRLAPATRPNACSGANVLTF
j_gene: TRBJ2-6; d_gene: NA; abundance: NA; v_gene: TRBV18; CDR3nt: TGTGCCAGCTCAAAACTGATCTCTGGGGCCAACGTCCTGACTTTC; CDR3aa: CASSKLISGANVLTF
j_gene: TRBJ2-3; d_gene: TRBD1; abundance: NA; v_gene: TRBV7-6; CDR3nt: TGTGCCAGCAGCTTCCGGGACAGCAGTCCAGATACGCAGTATTTT; CDR3aa: CASSFRDSSPDTQYF
j_gene: TRBJ2-1; d_gene: NA; abundance: NA; v_gene: TRBV23-1; CDR3nt: TGCGCCAGCAGTCAATCGTGTCGTGGGGAGAGCTCCTACAATGAGCAGTTCTTC; CDR3aa: CASSQSCRGESSYNEQFF
j_gene: TRBJ2-5; d_gene: NA; abundance: NA; v_gene: TRBV30; CDR3nt: TGTGCCTGGAGTGTAGGGCCCGGAGAGTGGGAGACCCAGTACTTC; CDR3aa: CAWSVGPGEWETQYF
j_gene: TRBJ1-6; d_gene: NA; abundance: NA; v_gene: TRBV11-3; CDR3nt: TGTGCCAGCAGCCCTCAAACAGGGACGGGCAATTCACCCCTCCACTTT; CDR3aa: CASSPQTGTGNSPLHF
j_gene: TRBJ2-7; d_gene: NA; abundance: many; v_gene: TRBV6-1; CDR3nt: TGTGCCAGCGCGGCTAGCTACACCTACGAGCAGTACTTC; CDR3aa: CASAASYTYEQYF
j_gene: TRBJ2-7; d_gene: TRBD1; abundance: NA; v_gene: TRBV7-3; CDR3nt: TGTGCCAGCAGCTCGGGGGACAGGGGTAACGAGCAGTACTTC; CDR3aa: CASSSGDRGNEQYF